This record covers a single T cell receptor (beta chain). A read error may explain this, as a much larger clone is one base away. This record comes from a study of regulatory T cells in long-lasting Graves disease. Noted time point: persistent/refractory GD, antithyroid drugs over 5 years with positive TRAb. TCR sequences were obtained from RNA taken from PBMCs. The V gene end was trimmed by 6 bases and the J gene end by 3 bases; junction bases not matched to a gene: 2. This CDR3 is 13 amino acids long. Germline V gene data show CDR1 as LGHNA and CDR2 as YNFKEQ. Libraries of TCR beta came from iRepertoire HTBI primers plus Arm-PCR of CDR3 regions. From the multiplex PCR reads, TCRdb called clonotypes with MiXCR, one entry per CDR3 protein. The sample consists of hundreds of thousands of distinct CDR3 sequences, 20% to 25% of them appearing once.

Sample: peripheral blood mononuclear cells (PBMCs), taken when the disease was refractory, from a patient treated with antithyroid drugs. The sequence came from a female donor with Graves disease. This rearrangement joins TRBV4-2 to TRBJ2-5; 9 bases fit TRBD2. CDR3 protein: CASRSSGEETQYF. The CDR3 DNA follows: TGTGCCAGCAGGTCTAGCGGGGAAGAGACCCAGTACTTC.